This T cell receptor beta chain was identified in a study of PD-L1 blockade in urothelial cancer. Study details: Blood analysis was done at 3 weeks (second dose) and 6 weeks after treatment began.

The assay was immunoSEQ multiplex PCR, and TCRdb's table has in-frame clones only and misses some. The sample contains some 84,000 clones, over 80% of which appear only once. A single count supports this clone. Patients' cancers were locally advanced or metastatic urothelial carcinomas. V lost 6 bases and J lost 1, with 19 bases in between. Germline V gives CDR1 SGHNT, CDR2 YENEEA. The CDR3 totals 16 residues. This TCR was recovered from a man between 65 and 85 years old with urothelial cancer. The material was PBMCs, obtained around atezolizumab (anti-PD-L1) treatment. V usage is TRBV11-3 and J usage is TRBJ2-7; D perhaps matches TRBD1 (5 bases). Here the CDR3 DNA reads TGTGCCAGCAGTTCTCTCCGTGGGGCTCAGTCCTACGAGCAGTACTTC. Amino acids: CASSSLRGAQSYEQYF.